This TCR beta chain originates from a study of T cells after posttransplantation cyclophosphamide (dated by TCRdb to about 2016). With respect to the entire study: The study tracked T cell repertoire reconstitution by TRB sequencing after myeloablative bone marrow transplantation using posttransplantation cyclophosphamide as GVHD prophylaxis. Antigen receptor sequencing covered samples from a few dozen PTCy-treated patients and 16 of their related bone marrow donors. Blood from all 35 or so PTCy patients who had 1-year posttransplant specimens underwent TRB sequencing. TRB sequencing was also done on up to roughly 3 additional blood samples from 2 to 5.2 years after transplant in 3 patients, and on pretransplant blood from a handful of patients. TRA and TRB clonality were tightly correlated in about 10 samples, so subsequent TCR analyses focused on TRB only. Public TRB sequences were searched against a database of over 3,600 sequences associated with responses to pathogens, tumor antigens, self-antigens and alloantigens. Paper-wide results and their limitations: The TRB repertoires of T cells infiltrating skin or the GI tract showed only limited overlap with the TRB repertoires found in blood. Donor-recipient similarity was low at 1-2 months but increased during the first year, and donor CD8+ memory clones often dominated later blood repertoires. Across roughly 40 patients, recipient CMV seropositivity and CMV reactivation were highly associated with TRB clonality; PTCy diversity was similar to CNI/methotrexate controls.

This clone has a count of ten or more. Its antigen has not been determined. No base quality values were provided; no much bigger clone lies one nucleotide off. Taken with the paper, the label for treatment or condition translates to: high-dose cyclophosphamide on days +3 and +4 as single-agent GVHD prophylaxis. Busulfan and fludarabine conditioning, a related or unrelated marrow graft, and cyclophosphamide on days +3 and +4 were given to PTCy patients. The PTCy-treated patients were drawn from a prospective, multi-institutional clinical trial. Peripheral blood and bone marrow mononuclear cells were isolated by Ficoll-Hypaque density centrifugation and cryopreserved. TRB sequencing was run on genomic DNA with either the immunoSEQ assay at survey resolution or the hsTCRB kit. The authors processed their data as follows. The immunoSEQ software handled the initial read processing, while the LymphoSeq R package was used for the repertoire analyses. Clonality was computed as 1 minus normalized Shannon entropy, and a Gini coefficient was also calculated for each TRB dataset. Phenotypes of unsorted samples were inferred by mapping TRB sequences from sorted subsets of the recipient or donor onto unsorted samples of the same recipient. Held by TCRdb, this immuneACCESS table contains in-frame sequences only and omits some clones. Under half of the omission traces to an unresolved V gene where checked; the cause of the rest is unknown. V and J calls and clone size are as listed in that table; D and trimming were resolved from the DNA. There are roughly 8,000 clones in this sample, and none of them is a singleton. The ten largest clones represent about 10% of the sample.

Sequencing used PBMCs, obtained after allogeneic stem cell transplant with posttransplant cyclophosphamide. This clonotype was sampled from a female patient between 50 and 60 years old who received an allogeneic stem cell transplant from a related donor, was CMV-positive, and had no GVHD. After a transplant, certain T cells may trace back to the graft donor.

The CDR3 here reads CASSWAFSGGQLEQYF. Read as DNA, the sequence is TGTGCCAGCAGCTGGGCCTTTTCAGGGGGCCAGCTCGAGCAGTACTTC. The V and J segments used are TRBV7-6 and TRBJ2-7, with TRBD1 identical over 8 junction bases. In the germline V gene, CDR1 corresponds to SGHVS and CDR2 to FNYEAQ. At the junction V is shortened by 4 bases and J by 6 bases; bases outside the gene matches: 14. Its CDR3 holds 16 amino acids, cysteine through phenylalanine. The DNA shown is the 48-base CDR3, in frame from base 1.